What follows are 26 T cell receptor beta chains derived from one specimen sequenced in a study of shared clonotypes between healthy human individuals. The data were produced by immunoSEQ multiplex PCR, yet TCRdb's version contains in-frame clones alone and is incomplete. The sample has some 350,000 clones; less than 85% are singletons. The specimen was memory CD4+ T cells sorted from blood. Regarding subset: CD45RA-negative fraction. The receptors here all came from a young man in good health.

This sequence joins TRBV6-1 and TRBJ2-1; TRBD1 might be the D (5 bases). Germline V gene lookup returns CDR1 MNHNS and CDR2 SASEGT. V was pared by 6 bases and J by 10 bases, with 22 bases between. This CDR3 spans 15 amino acids. The CDR3 region is CASRLRDGFVLEQFF. The CDR3 DNA reads as TGTGCCAGCAGGCTCAGGGATGGCTTCGTTCTAGAGCAGTTCTTC.

The chain couples TRBV5-4 to TRBJ2-5, with a tentative D call TRBD1 (6 bases). The germline V and J ends were trimmed by 0 bases and 2 bases, with 11 bases remaining between them. The CDR3 is 15 amino acids. Germline CDR1 reads SGHNT; CDR2 reads YYREEE (reference sequence). The CDR3 DNA sequence: TGTGCCAGCAGCTTGGCCGGACAGCTTCAAGAGACCCAGTACTTC. Translating gives CASSLAGQLQETQYF.

In this sample, this clone turned up a few times. The chain links TRBV10-1 to TRBJ2-1; 10 bases agree with TRBD2. The germline CDR1 and CDR2 sequences are WNHNN and SYGVQD (reference sequence). V was pared by 4 bases and J by 6 bases, with 6 bases of the junction left unmatched. This CDR3 region has 15 residues. Written as DNA, the CDR3 is TGCGCCAGCAGTGGGGGGTCTAGCGGGAGCAATGAGCAGTTCTTC. Protein sequence: CASSGGSSGSNEQFF.

This rearrangement joins TRBV1 to TRBJ1-5. TRBV1 has pseudogene status. This CDR3 has 12 amino acids. CDR3 coding DNA: TGCACCAGCAGCCAAGTTCTTCAGCCCCAGCATTTT. Its protein is CTSSQVLQPQHF.

The chain combines TRBV19 with TRBJ1-1; D is undetermined. CDR3 length: 15 amino acids. Germline V CDR1 and CDR2: LNHDA, SQIVND (reference sequence). Trimming took 3 bases from V and 0 from J, leaving 11 bases between them. The CDR3 nucleotides read TGTGCCAGTAGTATTTATGGGATATTGAACACTGAAGCTTTCTTT. This codes for CASSIYGILNTEAFF.

This clone was detected a few times. This chain joins TRBV28 and TRBJ1-5, with TRBD1 as a possible D gene (5 bases). Germline V gene lookup returns CDR1 MDHEN and CDR2 SYDVKM. The V end lost 5 bases, the J end lost 5 bases, and 13 bases lay between the germline ends. The CDR3 totals 14 residues. CDR3 amino acids: CASSQDTGYQPQHF. Here the CDR3 DNA reads TGTGCCAGCAGTCAAGACACAGGTTATCAGCCCCAGCATTTT.

The V gene is TRBV2, the J gene TRBJ2-5; D uncertain. CDR1 and CDR2 (germline): SNHLY, FYNNEI. CDR3 length: 13 residues. The germline V and J ends were trimmed by 1 base and 7 bases, with 10 bases remaining between them. CDR3 in amino acids: CASSEDTRGTQYF. The CDR3 DNA sequence: TGTGCCAGCAGTGAAGACACAAGAGGGACCCAGTACTTC.

This clone has a single count. V is TRBV5-1 and J is TRBJ2-7; TRBD2 agrees at 7 bases. CDR3 length: 16 amino acids. CDR1 SGHRS and CDR2 YFSETQ come from the germline V gene. V gave up 4 bases and J gave up 3 bases; unmatched junction bases: 13. The CDR3 bases are TGCGCCAGCAGCCACAGCTTGGTTGCTAGCGGCTACGAGCAGTACTTC. It codes for CASSHSLVASGYEQYF.

The CDR3 loop is CASSQDGAYEQYF. CDR3 coding DNA: TGCGCCAGCAGCCAAGATGGGGCCTACGAGCAGTACTTC. The chain couples TRBV4-3 to TRBJ2-7; D not certain. Trimming shortened V by 0 bases and J by 2 bases, and 5 bases separated the two germline ends. Germline CDR1 reads LGHNA; CDR2 reads YSLEER. There are 13 residues in the CDR3.

This clone has just a few counts. CDR3 nucleotides: TGTGCCACTGGGGGCCGGGAACTGGGCTCCTACGAGCAGTACTTC. Amino acid sequence: CATGGRELGSYEQYF. The genes are TRBV6-1 and TRBJ2-7; tentatively, D is TRBD1 (6 bases). CDR3 length: 15 amino acids. Looked up from germline, CDR1 is MNHNS and CDR2 is SASEGT. The V end lost 10 bases, the J end lost 0 bases, and 19 bases lay between the germline ends.

The chain joins TRBV5-4 to TRBJ2-2; weak D call: TRBD2 (5 bases). Germline CDR1 reads SGHNT; CDR2 reads YYREEE (reference sequence). The CDR3 consists of 13 residues. Trimming took off 4 bases at V and 7 bases at J, with 11 bases between the two ends. CDR3 DNA: TGTGCCAGCAGCCCCGGACTGATCGGGGAGCTGTTTTTT. As protein: CASSPGLIGELFF. The full variable domain, completed using reference TRBV5-4 and TRBJ2-2, is ETGVTQSPTHLIKTRGQQVTLRCSSQSGHNTVSWYQQALGQGPQFIFQYYREEENGRGNFPPRFSGLQFPNYSSELNVNALELDDSALYLCASSPGLIGELFFGEGSRLTVL.

The genes are TRBV14 and TRBJ1-1; D may be TRBD1 (5 bases). The CDR3 consists of 14 residues. The V and J ends lost 3 bases and 0 bases respectively, with 8 bases between them. Germline V lookup: CDR1 SGHDN, CDR2 FVKESK. The CDR3 DNA sequence: TGTGCCAGCAGCCACAGGGTTATGAACACTGAAGCTTTCTTT. Translation: CASSHRVMNTEAFF.

The V call is TRBV7-8, the J call TRBJ1-5; D is uncertain. CDR3 length equals 17 residues. Germline V gene sequence: CDR1 SGHVS, CDR2 FQNEAQ. The V and J ends lost 3 bases and 3 bases respectively, with 18 bases between them. CDR3 nucleotide sequence: TGTGCCAGCAGCTTCTCAACTGGATTCGGGTACAATCAGCCCCAGCATTTT. It encodes CASSFSTGFGYNQPQHF. Full variable domain (remainder filled in from reference TRBV7-8 and TRBJ1-5): GAGVSQSPRYKVAKRGQDVALRCDPISGHVSLFWYQQALGQGPEFLTYFQNEAQLDKSGLPSDRFFAERPEGSVSTLKIQRTQQEDSAVYLCASSFSTGFGYNQPQHFGDGTRLSIL.

In its sample, this clone was seen a few times. The chain employs TRBV5-5 and TRBJ2-7; D uncertain. Germline V gene sequence: CDR1 SGHKS, CDR2 YYEKEE (reference sequence). The CDR3 length is 15 residues. V lost 1 base to trimming and J lost 3 bases, with 14 bases between them. CDR3 in DNA: TGTGCCAGCAGCTTGTCCCCTCGAGGCAGCTACGAGCAGTACTTC. Protein product: CASSLSPRGSYEQYF. The full variable domain, in which reference TRBV5-5 and TRBJ2-7 provide the parts outside the CDR3, is DAGVTQSPTHLIKTRGQQVTLRCSPISGHKSVSWYQQVLGQGPQFIFQYYEKEERGRGNFPDRFSARQFPNYSSELNVNALLLGDSALYLCASSLSPRGSYEQYFGPGTRLTVT.

This chain links TRBV5-1 with TRBJ1-2, with 7 bases lining up with TRBD1. J lost 5 bases, V lost 4 bases, and 11 bases had no gene match. Looked up from germline, CDR1 is SGHRS and CDR2 is YFSETQ. This CDR3 has 15 residues. The CDR3 region has the DNA TGCGCCAGCAGCCGTACTGGGACAGTCGAGTATGGCTACACCTTC. Its translation: CASSRTGTVEYGYTF.

This sequence joins TRBV19 and TRBJ2-1; D could derive from TRBD1 or TRBD2 (5 bases each). The V end was cut by 2 bases, the J end by 8 bases, with 19 bases between. Germline V gene data show CDR1 as LNHDA and CDR2 as SQIVND (reference sequence). The CDR3 loop spans 16 amino acids. This CDR3 is CASSIYQGASAHEQFF. CDR3 sequence (DNA): TGTGCCAGTAGTATATATCAGGGAGCTTCGGCGCATGAGCAGTTCTTC.

The chain joins TRBV5-1 to TRBJ1-1, with D maybe TRBD1 (6 bases). Trimming removed 4 bases at V and 4 bases at J, with 14 bases between. Germline-derived CDR1 and CDR2 are SGHRS and YFSETQ. The CDR3 contains 14 residues. The CDR3 DNA reads TGCGCCAGCAGCCGAGGACAGTACACCACTGAAGCTTTCTTT. It is translated as CASSRGQYTTEAFF.

This sequence joins TRBV7-9 and TRBJ2-1; TRBD2 agrees at 13 bases. Germline V gene lookup returns CDR1 SEHNR and CDR2 FQNEAQ (reference sequence). V shed 5 bases and J 6 bases; nucleotides not matched to a gene: 4. The CDR3 spans 15 residues. CDR3 bases: TGTGCCAGCAGCCGCGGGACTAGCGGGACCAATGAGCAGTTCTTC. Translating it yields CASSRGTSGTNEQFF.

This chain uses TRBV5-6 with TRBJ2-1; D is unresolved. The CDR3 length is 13 residues. The ends were cut back, 2 bases at V and 10 bases at J, with 13 bases in the middle. From germline, CDR1 is SGHDT and CDR2 YYEEEE. The CDR3 sequence: CASSFQVAKEQFF. The CDR3 bases are TGTGCCAGCAGCTTTCAAGTGGCAAAAGAGCAGTTCTTC.

The chain is built from TRBV15 and TRBJ2-7, with D maybe TRBD1 (5 bases). Germline values: CDR1 LNHNV, CDR2 YYDKDF (reference sequence). Trimming removed 0 bases at V and 2 bases at J, with 8 bases between. This CDR3 comprises 14 residues. The CDR3 coding sequence is TGTGCCACCAGCAGAGAAGGACAAACCTACGAGCAGTACTTC. It codes for CATSREGQTYEQYF.

This chain joins TRBV5-1 and TRBJ2-2; 11 bases line up with TRBD2. J was trimmed by 5 bases and V by 4 bases; bases with no gene match: 4. CDR1 and CDR2 (germline): SGHRS, YFSETQ. The CDR3 is 15 amino acids. The CDR3, as DNA: TGCGCCAGCAGCGGTAGCGGGAGGGGAACCGGGGAGCTGTTTTTT. It specifies CASSGSGRGTGELFF.

The chain employs TRBV5-1 and TRBJ2-7; D might be TRBD1 or TRBD2, each matching 6 bases. Germline CDR1 reads SGHRS; CDR2 reads YFSETQ. The CDR3 runs 14 residues. The V end lost 4 bases, the J end lost 3 bases, and 14 bases lay between the germline ends. CDR3 sequence: CASSAGGTFYEQYF. The CDR3 DNA reads TGCGCCAGCAGCGCAGGCGGGACATTCTACGAGCAGTACTTC.

The chain carries TRBV5-6 and TRBJ2-1; the match to TRBD2 covers 8 bases. CDR1 is SGHDT, CDR2 YYEEEE, per germline. CDR3 length equals 14 residues. Trimming removed 0 bases from V and 6 bases from J; junction bases left unmatched: 2. The CDR3, as DNA: TGTGCCAGCAGCTTGGTCGGGAGGGCCAATGAGCAGTTCTTC. As protein: CASSLVGRANEQFF.

This clone was seen more than once but under ten times. The same CDR3 arises from other DNA sequences in this sample as well. The chain is built from TRBV9 and TRBJ2-1; 11 nucleotides line up with TRBD2. J was trimmed by 3 bases and V by 4 bases; bases with no gene match: 6. Germline CDR1 and CDR2: SGDLS and YYNGEE. CDR3 length: 16 amino acids. This CDR3 is CASSFIAGGNYNEQFF. CDR3 coding DNA: TGTGCCAGCAGCTTCATAGCGGGAGGGAACTACAATGAGCAGTTCTTC.

The gene calls are TRBV15 and TRBJ2-2, with D possibly TRBD1 on 6 matching bases. Germline V CDR1 and CDR2: LNHNV, YYDKDF (reference sequence). Trimming stripped 7 bases from V and 2 bases from J, with 11 bases between. CDR3 length: 14 amino acids. The CDR3 DNA reads as TGTGCCACCACCCGACAGGCTAACACCGGGGAGCTGTTTTTT. It translates to CATTRQANTGELFF.

The J gene is TRBJ1-2, the V gene TRBV29-1; D is unclear. Trimming cost V 0 bases and J 8 bases, with 13 bases left between them. Germline V gene lookup returns CDR1 SQVTM and CDR2 ANQGSEA. This CDR3 has 13 residues. The CDR3 bases are TGCAGCGTTGAAGACCCCACCCGCGGGGGCTACACCTTC. Amino acids: CSVEDPTRGGYTF.